Shown below are 26 T cell receptor delta chains from a single sample sequenced in a study of γδ T cells in repeated Plasmodium falciparum infection. Vgamma9/Vdelta2+ and Vdelta2-negative gammadelta T cells were flow-sorted from PBMC for bulk sequencing. TCRdb reanalysed the multiplex PCR reads with CATT. Here the sample spans under 50,000 delta-chain clones, around 1.6% being singletons. The source material was gamma-delta T cells from blood. The receptors stem from a pool of human donors (malaria-infected and uninfected, not separated).

This clone has only a few counts. With only one base between it and a far larger clone, this is likely a read error. The sample carries other DNA sequences with the same CDR3. The chain couples TRDV1 to TRDJ1; 8 bases are shared with TRDD3. The J gene was missing in TCRdb and was found by matching the end of the DNA to germline. The CDR3 loop spans 17 amino acids. Germline V gene data show CDR1 as TSWWSYY and CDR2 as QGS. Germline trimming cut 6 bases from V and 0 bases from J; bases unmatched to any gene: 12. The CDR3 DNA follows: TGTGCTCTTGGCTGGGGGAACACTCTTCAGTACACCGATAAACTCATCTTT. This translates into CALGWGNTLQYTDKLIF.

This clone has a count of ten or more. This chain joins TRDV1 and TRDJ1; 8 nucleotides agree with TRDD3. Trimming took 4 bases from V and 3 from J; bases not matched to a gene: 13. Germline V gene lookup returns CDR1 TSWWSYY and CDR2 QGS. The CDR3 is 17 residues long. Written as DNA, the CDR3 is TGTGCTCTTGGGGGTTTAAAGGGTGGGGGATTACCCGATAAACTCATCTTT. Protein: CALGGLKGGGLPDKLIF.

Regarding this clone: Translating this DNA gives a protein that differs at residue 4 from the TCRdb one, which belongs to a much larger clone; a read error is likely, and the protein shown is this translation. The chain carries TRDV2 and TRDJ1; 7 nucleotides match TRDD3. TCRdb offers no J gene call, so here the DNA was matched to germline to obtain one. Germline assignment: CDR1 GEAIGNYY and CDR2 EKD. The CDR3 has 17 residues. CDR3 sequence reads: CACGTLAPGGYTDKLIF. The CDR3 region has the DNA TGTGCCTGTGGCACCCTCGCCCCAGGGGGATACACCGATAAACTCATCTTT.

Comment on this clone: This DNA's translation differs at residue 6 from TCRdb's protein, which comes from a much larger clone; a read error is likely, and the protein shown is translated from the DNA. V gene TRDV1 combines with J gene TRDJ1; 10 bases line up with TRDD3. TCRdb leaves out the J gene; it was filled in here by matching the DNA to germline. CDR1 is TSWWSYY, CDR2 QGS, per germline. The J segment lost 7 bases and the V segment lost 1 base, leaving 12 bases of the junction unmatched. CDR3 length equals 17 residues. The CDR3 DNA is TGTGCTCTTGGGGAACCAGGAAATCCTTACTGGGGGATTAAACTCATCTTT. It translates to CALGEPGNPYWGIKLIF.

Concerning this clone: For this DNA, TCRdb reports the protein of a much larger clone, which diverges at residue 15, most likely from a read error; the protein presented here is translated directly from the DNA. This chain connects TRDV2 to TRDJ3; 8 bases map to TRDD3. TCRdb is silent on the J gene; assignment here came from matching the DNA to germline. The CDR3 loop spans 21 amino acids. Germline CDR1 is GEAIGNYY and CDR2 is EKD. CDR3 DNA: TGTGCCTGTGCGGCCTTCCGAAGTACTGGGGGTCGCTCCTGGGGCACCCGACAGATGTTTTTC. It encodes CACAAFRSTGGRSWGTRQMFF.

This clone has just a few counts. This sequence is one base from a far larger clone and is likely a read error. The same CDR3 also results from other DNA sequences found in this sample. The chain joins TRDV1 to TRDJ1; TRDD2 or TRDD3 may be the D gene (5 bases each). The J gene comes from matching the DNA to germline here; TCRdb lacks it. Germline V gene data show CDR1 as TSWWSYY and CDR2 as QGS. The CDR3 spans 19 residues. Trimming took off 3 bases at V and 0 bases at J, with 23 bases between the two ends. CDR3 sequence: CALGEIFPRLGLDTDKLIF. In nucleotides, the CDR3 is TGTGCTCTTGGGGAGATCTTCCCCCGATTGGGGCTGGACACCGATAAACTCATCTTT.

This clone was seen a handful of times. The chain couples TRDV1 to TRDJ1; tentatively, D is TRDD3 (5 bases). TCRdb leaves out the J gene; it was filled in here by matching the DNA to germline. Looked up from germline, CDR1 is TSWWSYY and CDR2 is QGS. The V and J ends lost 4 bases and 5 bases respectively, with 17 bases between them. The length of the CDR3 is 15 residues. The CDR3 is CALGGLNLGKDKLIF. For the CDR3, the DNA is TGTGCTCTTGGGGGCCTCAATTTGGGGAAAGATAAACTCATCTTT.

This clone has more than one count but fewer than ten. The protein that TCRdb holds for this DNA derives from a much larger clone and differs from the translated DNA at residue 4, which likely indicates a read error; the protein shown here is translated from the DNA. The J gene is TRDJ1, the V gene TRDV2, with 10 bases aligning to TRDD3. V dropped 6 bases and J dropped 3; count of bases not matched to a gene: 15. The CDR3 is made up of 17 amino acids. Germline values: CDR1 GEAIGNYY, CDR2 EKD. CDR3 DNA sequence: TGTGCCTGTAATCGGTACTGGGGGATCTATAGTGCCGATAAACTCATCTTT. Translating gives CACNRYWGIYSADKLIF.

As concerns this clone: With only one base between it and a far larger clone, this is likely a read error. This specimen includes other DNA sequences encoding the same CDR3. This chain connects TRDV1 to TRDJ1; D might be TRDD3 (5 bases). The length of the CDR3 is 16 residues. Germline loops: CDR1 TSWWSYY, CDR2 QGS. The DNA for the CDR3 is TGTGCCCTTGGGGAACTTATCCCCCAAAAGGAGGGTAAACTCATCTTT. Its translation is CALGELIPQKEGKLIF.

This clone was detected many times. With only one base between it and a far larger clone, this is likely a read error. The sample carries other DNA sequences with the same CDR3. The chain carries TRDV2 and TRDJ1, with 9 bases matching TRDD3. In the absence of a J gene in TCRdb, the DNA was matched to germline to assign it here. The CDR3 has 18 residues. Germline CDR1 and CDR2: GEAIGNYY and EKD. CDR3 amino acids: CACDTVGLLGEDTDKLIF. In DNA form, the CDR3 reads TGTGCCTGCGACACCGTGGGCTTACTGGGGGAAGACACCGATAAACTCATCTTT.

The sample holds a few counts of this clone. A single base is all that separates this from a far larger clone, so a read error is likely. Other DNA sequences within the sample encode an identical CDR3. The rearrangement uses TRDV1 and TRDJ1; 8 nucleotides agree with TRDD3. Germline CDR1 TSWWSYY, CDR2 QGS. The length of the CDR3 is 17 residues. CDR3 bases: TGTGCTCTCGGGGAACGGCCTCCGGGGGATATAACCGATAAACTCATCTTT. This encodes CALGERPPGDITDKLIF.

In its sample, this clone is large. Other nucleotide sequences from this sample produce the same CDR3. This chain connects TRDV1 to TRDJ1, with D perhaps TRDD3 (8 bases). With 3 bases removed from V and 2 bases from J, the gap between germline ends came to 40 bases. Germline V CDR1 and CDR2: TSWWSYY, QGS. The CDR3 has 24 amino acids. CDR3 protein: CALGDRKAFLSSYWGSRGTDKLIF. CDR3 in DNA: TGTGCTCTTGGGGATCGCAAGGCCTTCCTTTCCTCGTACTGGGGGTCCCGAGGAACCGATAAACTCATCTTT.

A few counts support this clone. This likely stems from a read error, as it lies one base from a far larger clone. Distinct nucleotide sequences in the sample also encode this CDR3. The chain employs TRDV1 and TRDJ1; D unclear. In germline, CDR1 is TSWWSYY, CDR2 QGS. The V end lost 4 bases, the J end lost 1 base, and 7 bases lay between the germline ends. This CDR3 contains 13 residues. The CDR3 spells CALGALTTDKLIF. DNA for the CDR3: TGTGCTCTTGGGGCCTTAACCACCGATAAACTCATCTTT.

This clone was picked up many times. A far larger clone differs by one base, so this is likely a read error. This sample also contains other DNA sequences that code for the same CDR3. V usage is TRDV1 and J usage is TRDJ1, with 10 nucleotides matching TRDD3. V shed 3 bases, J shed 3 bases, and the junction held 10 bases outside the gene matches. The V gene's germline CDR1 is TSWWSYY and CDR2 QGS. This CDR3 region has 17 residues. CDR3 residues: CALGEAVYWGMADKLIF. The CDR3 DNA reads as TGTGCTCTTGGGGAGGCTGTGTACTGGGGGATGGCCGATAAACTCATCTTT.

This clone was recorded a few times. TCRdb pairs this DNA with a much larger clone's protein that differs at residue 8, likely a read error; the protein shown was translated from the DNA. The rearrangement joins TRDV1 to TRDJ1; D is perhaps TRDD3 (5 bases). The J gene, not given by TCRdb, was assigned here from a germline match of the nucleotide sequence. Germline V gene lookup returns CDR1 TSWWSYY and CDR2 QGS. V was shortened by 3 bases and J by 0 bases, with 17 bases between the two germline ends. The CDR3 consists of 17 residues. The CDR3 DNA follows: TGTGCTCTTGGGGAGCTTGTACCGGGATGGTACACCGATAAACTCATCTTT. This sequence encodes CALGELVPGWYTDKLIF.

A remark on this clone: The mismatch at residue 11 between this DNA's translation and the TCRdb protein of a much larger clone likely reflects a read error; the protein shown is translated from the DNA. The chain couples TRDV1 to TRDJ1; TRDD3 matches at 11 bases. CDR3 length: 23 amino acids. Germline CDR1 reads TSWWSYY; CDR2 reads QGS. The ends lost 1 base at V and 5 bases at J; junction bases unmatched: 27. The CDR3 nucleotides read TGTGCTCTTGGGGAACCTGGGCTATCTTTCCCGAACTGGGGGATATGGAGGCAAGATAAACTCATCTTT. Residues: CALGEPGLSFPNWGIWRQDKLIF.

The table lists this clone with many counts. The chain employs TRDV2 and TRDJ1; the match to TRDD3 covers 10 bases. Here the J gene was assigned by germline matching of the DNA, as TCRdb has none. This CDR3 region has 16 residues. V lost 3 bases and J lost 1; bases outside the gene matches: 7. CDR1 and CDR2 (germline): GEAIGNYY, EKD. The CDR3 DNA sequence: TGTGCCTGTGACTGGCTGGGGGATAAGGGCACCGATAAACTCATCTTT. Protein sequence: CACDWLGDKGTDKLIF.

This clone appeared a few times. TCRdb records a much larger clone's protein for this DNA, with a difference at residue 9 that likely arises from a read error; the protein given is the translation of the DNA. This rearrangement joins TRDV1 to TRDJ1, with D unresolved. TCRdb is silent on the J gene; assignment here came from matching the DNA to germline. The CDR3 length is 17 residues. CDR1 is TSWWSYY, CDR2 QGS, per germline. V was trimmed by 3 bases and J by 2 bases, leaving 19 bases between them. The DNA of the CDR3 is TGTGCTCTTGGGGATGCCCGACTGAGGATCCATACCGATAAACTCATCTTT. As protein: CALGDARLRIHTDKLIF.

There are many counts of this clone. V is TRDV1 and J is TRDJ2; 12 nucleotides line up with TRDD3. TCRdb offers no J gene call, so here the DNA was matched to germline to obtain one. Germline V gene sequence: CDR1 TSWWSYY, CDR2 QGS. Germline trimming cut 1 base from V and 8 bases from J; bases unmatched to any gene: 11. The CDR3 is made up of 18 amino acids. In DNA, the CDR3 is TGTGCTCTTGGGGAACCTACCCGACTGGGGGATACATTGGCACAACTCTTCTTT. This encodes CALGEPTRLGDTLAQLFF.

This clone showed up just a few times. A far bigger clonotype differs at one base, so this is likely a read error. The same CDR3 arises from other DNA sequences in this sample as well. V usage is TRDV1 and J usage is TRDJ2; 10 nucleotides agree with TRDD3. TCRdb records no J gene; here it was assigned by comparing the DNA to germline. The germline V gene encodes CDR1 TSWWSYY and CDR2 QGS. The CDR3 sequence is 18 residues long. CDR3 residues: CALGALPPPWGIAAQLFF. CDR3 in DNA: TGTGCTCTAGGGGCTCTTCCTCCTCCCTGGGGGATAGCAGCACAACTCTTCTTT.

This clone was seen repeatedly, ten times or more. A single base separates this from a much larger clone, so it may be a read error. Other DNA sequences in this specimen translate into the identical CDR3. This chain uses TRDV3 with TRDJ1; D ambiguous. Germline lookup yields CDR1 TVYSNPD and CDR2 GDNSRS (reference sequence). CDR3 length equals 11 residues. CDR3: CAGALRGKLIF. The CDR3 DNA follows: TGTGCGGGCGCCCTAAGGGGTAAACTCATCTTT. Filled out from reference TRDV3 and TRDJ1, the complete variable domain reads CDKVTQSSPDQTVASGSEVVLLCTYDTVYSNPDLFWYRIRPDYSFQFVFYGDNSRSEGADFTQGRFSVKHILTQKAFHLVISPVRTEDSATYYCAGALRGKLIFGKGTRVTVEP.

Concerning this clone itself: Given a far larger clone just one base away, this is likely a sequencing read error. Distinct nucleotide sequences in the sample also encode this CDR3. The chain joins TRDV1 to TRDJ1; 10 bases match TRDD3. The CDR3 is made up of 20 amino acids. J gave up 0 bases and V 1 base, and 14 bases lay outside the gene matches. Germline V gene data show CDR1 as TSWWSYY and CDR2 as QGS. Written as DNA, the CDR3 is TGTGCTCTTGGGGAACCTTCCTACCTTACTGGGGGATGTTACACCGATAAACTCATCTTT. Amino acids: CALGEPSYLTGGCYTDKLIF.

Worth noting for this clone: The protein that TCRdb holds for this DNA derives from a much larger clone and differs from the translated DNA at residue 15, which likely indicates a read error; the protein shown here is translated from the DNA. No J gene was assigned, while the V gene was called as TRDV1; the listed D gene, TRDD3, was not tested against the DNA. CDR1 and CDR2 from the germline V gene are TSWWSYY and QGS. The CDR3 has 17 residues. The CDR3 DNA reads TGTGCTCTTGGGCTTCCTGCGACTGGGGGATACACCGATAAATTCATCTTT. Translated: CALGLPATGGYTDKFIF.

As to this clone: For this DNA, TCRdb reports the protein of a much larger clone, which diverges at residue 5, most likely from a read error; the protein presented here is translated directly from the DNA. The CDR3: CALGVTLRMDWGIPPTDKLIF. As DNA, the CDR3 is TGTGCTCTTGGGGTCACCCTACGTATGGACTGGGGGATACCTCCTACCGATAAACTCATCTTT. The chain has TRDV1 and TRDJ1; 12 nucleotides align to TRDD3. CDR1 and CDR2 from the germline V gene are TSWWSYY and QGS. Trimming took 4 bases from V and 2 from J; bases not matched to a gene: 20. The CDR3 has 21 residues.

As regards this clone: This sequence is one base from a far larger clone and is likely a read error. Within the sample, other DNA sequences also encode this same CDR3. The chain has TRDV1 and TRDJ1; D possibly corresponds to TRDD3 (6 bases). Germline values: CDR1 TSWWSYY, CDR2 QGS. The length of the CDR3 is 16 residues. This CDR3 reads CALGDVPGGYTDKLIF. CDR3 nucleotide sequence: TGCGCTCTTGGGGATGTTCCGGGGGGGTACACCGATAAACTCATCTTT.

A remark on this clone: TCRdb's protein for this DNA is that of a much larger clone and differs from the translation at residue 12, likely a read error; the protein shown is the DNA translation. The genes are TRDV1 and TRDJ1, with D possibly being TRDD3 (6 bases). The J gene is absent in TCRdb and was assigned here via DNA matching to germline. Germline V CDR1 and CDR2: TSWWSYY, QGS. The CDR3 has 21 residues. The germline V and J ends were trimmed by 1 base and 2 bases, with 29 bases remaining between them. The CDR3 nucleotides read TGTGCTCTTGGGGAACATATGGCGGCCTACTGGGAGGCCCGGTGGACCGATAAACTCATCTTT. This gives the protein CALGEHMAAYWEARWTDKLIF.